This is a list of T cell receptor beta chains from one sample in a study of T cell changes during pregnancy in multiple sclerosis. Clones were read by immunoSEQ multiplex PCR, and TCRdb kept only the in-frame ones, dropping some. The sample yields about 50,000 clones, around nine tenths seen once. The specimen comprised CD4+ T cells from peripheral blood mononuclear cells, sampled after pregnancy. The receptors shown here come from a female donor with multiple sclerosis, enrolled in a pregnancy study. The CDR3 runs from the conserved cysteine through the conserved F or W. Expanded clones get a size class; other rows say once, few or many, or leave the size out.

clone_size,j_call,v_call,cdr3_aa
.,TRBJ2-2,TRBV28,CASSLPGLQTGELFF
.,TRBJ1-2,TRBV19,CASSRQGDGYTF
.,TRBJ1-5,TRBV19,CASRRTGRNNQPQHF
.,TRBJ1-2,TRBV29-1,CSVDRDMSYGYTF
.,TRBJ2-1,TRBV30,CAWSGLAGRPYNEQFF
.,TRBJ2-7,TRBV5-1,CASSLGQGAITYEQYF
few,TRBJ2-1,TRBV9,CASSVVSGARNEQFF
.,TRBJ2-3,TRBV9,CASSVGERGLCF
.,TRBJ1-1,TRBV28,CASRGLYTEAFF
.,TRBJ2-1,TRBV6-1,CANRLTGTINEQFF
.,TRBJ1-1,TRBV6-6,CASSYSGQGATEAFF
.,TRBJ1-1,TRBV5-6,CASSLRFFGGSTEAFF
.,TRBJ1-5,TRBV6-5,CASRGVGNQPQHF
.,TRBJ1-1,TRBV18,CASSPSGHRNTEAFF
once,TRBJ1-5,TRBV19,CASSARDRAGQPQHF
.,TRBJ2-7,TRBV7-9,CASSSVSYEQYF
.,TRBJ1-2,TRBV30,CAWSLGSGGYTF
.,TRBJ2-1,TRBV11-2,CASRPGTSGRNEQFF
.,TRBJ1-2,TRBV4-3,CASSQEYYIEGASNYGYTF
.,TRBJ1-1,TRBV5-8,CASSVRTRGTEAFF
.,TRBJ1-1,TRBV5-4,CASSSSPGGTEAFF
.,TRBJ2-1,TRBV27,CASSLLTSGRVNEQFF
once,TRBJ2-5,TRBV27,CASSSPWETQYF
.,TRBJ1-5,TRBV9,CASSGGQGIQPQHF
.,TRBJ2-3,TRBV19,CASSIDPSGVDTQYF
once,TRBJ2-7,TRBV11-2,CASSNLRDRGYEQYF
.,TRBJ1-5,TRBV5-1,CASSLAAGVNQPQHF
.,TRBJ1-1,TRBV7-9,CASARTGVGMNTEAFF
once,TRBJ2-1,TRBV27,CASSLFKISGRAGEQFF
.,TRBJ2-1,TRBV28,CASSLGAGASYNEQFF
once,TRBJ2-7,TRBV6-7,CASSYQCLAGVQYEQYF
.,TRBJ1-5,TRBV27,CASSRTGAVSNQPQHF